The present T cell receptor beta chain was sequenced within a study of OX40 agonist ivuxolimab in advanced cancers. For context, the study as a whole: The costimulatory receptor OX40 (CD134) was targeted by ivuxolimab, a fully human IgG2 agonistic monoclonal antibody. In the dose-escalation cohort, 65% to 85% of patients were male, and the mean age was around 60 years with a range of about 20 to 80. Intravenous ivuxolimab was administered to patients every 2 weeks at six dose levels: 0.01, 0.1, 0.3, 1.5, 3 and 10 mg/kg. Partial responses occurred in three dose-escalation patients: two with cutaneous melanoma and one with hepatocellular carcinoma. Prior anti-PD-1, anti-PD-L1 or anti-CTLA-4 therapy was permitted, and roughly two fifths of dose-escalation patients had received checkpoint inhibitors. The purpose of peripheral TCRbeta sequencing was to test whether ivuxolimab changed TCR sequence diversity and led to clonal T-cell expansion. The paper reports the monotherapy dose-escalation portion (N of about 52 patients) of the phase I ivuxolimab trial. Of the approximately 54 dose-escalation patients, hepatocellular carcinoma was present in about 20, melanoma in roughly 15, renal cell carcinoma in 9 and head and neck cancer in 9. Points the paper makes about the study in general: Clonal expansion of both CD4+ and CD8+ blood T cells was observed from baseline to week 6 at doses 0.1 to 3.0 mg/kg. After ivuxolimab, CD8+ T cells had more expanded clones than CD4+ T cells on average. Partial responders in the 0.1-3.0 mg/kg groups had among the lowest normalized peripheral clonal expansion, especially among CD8+ T cells. The antigen specificity of the clonally expanded peripheral T cells was not determined. Low levels of normalized T-cell clonal expansion were also shown by some nonresponding patients.

Genomic DNA was isolated from the sorted cells so that the TCRbeta CDR3 region could be sequenced. The immunoSEQ Assay was used for sequencing of TCRbeta CDR3 regions. TCRdb stores this immuneACCESS table with in-frame sequences only. Part of the clones is absent; in the studies checked, under half of the shortfall reflects unresolved V genes, and no reason is known for the rest. The table for this sample lists tens of thousands of clones; approximately 90% of them were counted only once. The ten largest clones represent approximately 2.6% of the sample. The junction carries 7 bases between V and J, which are trimmed by 1 base and 0 bases respectively. The CDR3 runs 14 residues from the cysteine to the phenylalanine. Only the CDR3 portion is preserved as DNA: 42 bases, with reading frame beginning at the first base. The germline V gene specifies MDHEN as CDR1 and SYDVKM as CDR2. Patients with a history of autoimmune disease or receiving systemic immunosuppression were excluded from the trial. Peripheral blood for TCR sequencing was collected from all dose cohorts at baseline, on cycle 4 day 1, and on cycle 7 day 1. Samples were obtained from an open-label, multicenter, first-in-human phase I dose-escalation trial of ivuxolimab. Adults with locally advanced or metastatic melanoma, renal cell carcinoma, hepatocellular carcinoma or head and neck squamous cell carcinoma were enrolled in the trial. Before TCR sequencing, CD4+ T cells and CD8+ T cells from peripheral blood were sorted into separate populations.

With respect to this clone: This receptor's antigen is unknown. No quality values exist for individual bases; no much larger clone is one base distant.

The sample in question was CD4+ or CD8+ T cells sorted from blood, obtained in a trial of the OX40 agonist ivuxolimab. The rearrangement joined TRBV28 to TRBJ2-7, with the identity of the D gene unclear. This TCR came from an adult with an advanced solid tumor such as melanoma, head and neck, liver or kidney cancer. The sequenced DNA: TGTGCCAGCAGTTTATCGTACAACTCCTACGAGCAGTACTTC. It specifies CASSLSYNSYEQYF.